This note documents a single TCR beta chain sequence. Antigen specificity is unknown. The source of the sample is a study of cytomegalovirus exposure and HLA in healthy donors. Study-wide results and limits: Cytomegalovirus association was listed for about 150 TCR beta chains.

PCR primers comprised 60 Vbeta and 13 Jbeta primers. Assay: immunoSEQ multiplex PCR; the TCRdb copy retains only in-frame clones and omits some. Of approximately 220,000 clones in the sample, less than 85% were seen once. Sequencing input: PBMCs. The receptor's source is a girl aged 2 to 10 in good health and CMV-seronegative.

The CDR3 coding sequence is TGTGCCAGCAGTCCCTCTCAGTACGAGCAGTACTTC. Translated, it gives CASSPSQYEQYF. This rearrangement joins TRBV2 to TRBJ2-7; D gene uncertain. The ends were cut back, 5 bases at V and 4 bases at J, with 9 bases in the middle. CDR1 and CDR2 (germline): SNHLY, FYNNEI. This CDR3 is 12 amino acids long.